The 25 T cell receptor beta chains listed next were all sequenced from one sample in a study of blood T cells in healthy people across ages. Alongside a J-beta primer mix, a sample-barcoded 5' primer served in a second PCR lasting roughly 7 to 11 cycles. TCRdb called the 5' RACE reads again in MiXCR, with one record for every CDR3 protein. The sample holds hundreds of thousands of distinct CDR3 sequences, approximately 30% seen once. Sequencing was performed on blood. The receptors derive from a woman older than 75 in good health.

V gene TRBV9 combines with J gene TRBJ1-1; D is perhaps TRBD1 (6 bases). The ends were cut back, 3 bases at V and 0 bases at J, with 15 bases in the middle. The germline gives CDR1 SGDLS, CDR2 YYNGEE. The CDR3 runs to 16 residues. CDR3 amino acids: CASSAPRTDMNTEAFF. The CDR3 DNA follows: TGTGCCAGCAGCGCTCCCAGGACAGACATGAACACTGAAGCTTTCTTT.

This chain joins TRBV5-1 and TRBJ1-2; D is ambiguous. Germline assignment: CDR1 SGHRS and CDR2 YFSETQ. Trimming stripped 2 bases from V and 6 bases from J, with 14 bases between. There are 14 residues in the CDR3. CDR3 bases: TGCGCCAGCAGCTTAGGACGCCCTGAAGATGGCTACACCTTC. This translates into CASSLGRPEDGYTF.

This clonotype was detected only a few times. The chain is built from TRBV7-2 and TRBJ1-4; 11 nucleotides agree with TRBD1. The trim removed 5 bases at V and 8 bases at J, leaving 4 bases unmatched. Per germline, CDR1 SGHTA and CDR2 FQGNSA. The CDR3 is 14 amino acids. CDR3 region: CASSRRDRGEKLFF. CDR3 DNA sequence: TGTGCCAGCAGCCGGAGGGACAGGGGGGAAAAACTGTTTTTT. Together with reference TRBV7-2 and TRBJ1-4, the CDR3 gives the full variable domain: GAGVSQSPSNKVTEKGKDVELRCDPISGHTALYWYRQSLGQGLEFLIYFQGNSAPDKSGLPSDRFSAERTGGSVSTLTIQRTQQEDSAVYLCASSRRDRGEKLFFGSGTQLSVL.

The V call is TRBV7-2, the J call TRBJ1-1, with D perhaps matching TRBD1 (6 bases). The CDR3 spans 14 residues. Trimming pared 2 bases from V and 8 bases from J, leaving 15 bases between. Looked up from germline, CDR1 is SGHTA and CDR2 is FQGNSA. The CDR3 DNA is TGTGCCAGCAGCTTAACAAGCGGGGGCTCCGAAGCTTTCTTT. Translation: CASSLTSGGSEAFF.

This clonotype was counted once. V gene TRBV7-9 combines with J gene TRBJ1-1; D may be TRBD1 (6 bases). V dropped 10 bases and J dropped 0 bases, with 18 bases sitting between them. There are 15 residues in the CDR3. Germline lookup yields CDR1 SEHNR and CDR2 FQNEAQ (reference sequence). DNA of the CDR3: TGTGCCACCGCCTTGACCGGGACAATGAACACTGAAGCTTTCTTT. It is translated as CATALTGTMNTEAFF.

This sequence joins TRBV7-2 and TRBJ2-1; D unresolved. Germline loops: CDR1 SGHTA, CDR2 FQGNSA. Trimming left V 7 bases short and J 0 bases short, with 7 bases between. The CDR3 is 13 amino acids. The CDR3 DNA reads TGTGCCAGCAACTTCTCCTCCTACAATGAGCAGTTCTTC. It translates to CASNFSSYNEQFF.

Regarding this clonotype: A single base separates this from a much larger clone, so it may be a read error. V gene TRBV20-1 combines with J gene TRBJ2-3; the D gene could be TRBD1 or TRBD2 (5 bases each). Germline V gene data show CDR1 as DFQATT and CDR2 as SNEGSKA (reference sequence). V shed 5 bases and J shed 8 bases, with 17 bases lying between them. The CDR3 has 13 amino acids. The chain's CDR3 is CSAPGARPGTQYF. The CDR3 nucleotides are TGCAGTGCTCCCGGGGCCCGGCCCGGTACGCAGTATTTT.

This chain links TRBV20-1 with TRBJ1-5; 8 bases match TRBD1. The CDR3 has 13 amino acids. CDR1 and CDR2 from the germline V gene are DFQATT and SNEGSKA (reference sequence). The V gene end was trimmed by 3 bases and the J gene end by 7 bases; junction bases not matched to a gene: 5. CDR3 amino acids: CSASRTGLQPQHF. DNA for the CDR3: TGCAGTGCTAGCAGGACAGGGTTGCAGCCCCAGCATTTT.

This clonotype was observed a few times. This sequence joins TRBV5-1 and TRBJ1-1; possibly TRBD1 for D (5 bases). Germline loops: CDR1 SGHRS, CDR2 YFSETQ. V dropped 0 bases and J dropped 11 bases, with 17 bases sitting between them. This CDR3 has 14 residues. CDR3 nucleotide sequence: TGCGCCAGCAGCTTGGAGGTAGGAGGGACGCGGGCTTTCTTT. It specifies CASSLEVGGTRAFF. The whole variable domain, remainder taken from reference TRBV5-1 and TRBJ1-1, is KAGVTQTPRYLIKTRGQQVTLSCSPISGHRSVSWYQQTPGQGLQFLFEYFSETQRNKGNFPGRFSGRQFSNSRSEMNVSTLELGDSALYLCASSLEVGGTRAFFGQGTRLTVV.

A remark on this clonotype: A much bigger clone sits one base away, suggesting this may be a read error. Here the CDR3 reads CASSHTSYDYDYTF. The CDR3 DNA sequence: TGTGCCAGCAGCCACACATCTTACGACTATGACTACACCTTC. The rearrangement links TRBV7-8 to TRBJ1-2, with no clear D. Germline lookup yields CDR1 SGHVS and CDR2 FQNEAQ. The CDR3 spans 14 residues.

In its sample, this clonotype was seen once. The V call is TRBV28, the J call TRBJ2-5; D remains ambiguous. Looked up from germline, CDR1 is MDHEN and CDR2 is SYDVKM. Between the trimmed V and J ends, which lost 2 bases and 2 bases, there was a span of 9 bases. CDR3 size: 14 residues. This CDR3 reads CASSLRTIQETQYF. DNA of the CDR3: TGTGCCAGCAGTTTACGAACTATACAAGAGACCCAGTACTTC.

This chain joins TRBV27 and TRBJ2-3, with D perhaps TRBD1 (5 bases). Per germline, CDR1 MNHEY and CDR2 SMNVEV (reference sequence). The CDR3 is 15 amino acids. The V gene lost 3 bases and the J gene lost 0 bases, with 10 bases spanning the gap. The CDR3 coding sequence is TGTGCCAGCAGTTTGCAGGGTAGAAGCACAGATACGCAGTATTTT. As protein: CASSLQGRSTDTQYF.

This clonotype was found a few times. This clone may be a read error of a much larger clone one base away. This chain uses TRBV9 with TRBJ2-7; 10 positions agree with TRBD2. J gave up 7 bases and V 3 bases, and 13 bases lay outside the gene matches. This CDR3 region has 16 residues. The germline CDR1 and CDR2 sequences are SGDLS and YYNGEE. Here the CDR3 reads CASSARDVAGGYEQYF. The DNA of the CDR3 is TGTGCCAGCAGCGCGAGAGACGTAGCGGGGGGATATGAGCAGTACTTC.

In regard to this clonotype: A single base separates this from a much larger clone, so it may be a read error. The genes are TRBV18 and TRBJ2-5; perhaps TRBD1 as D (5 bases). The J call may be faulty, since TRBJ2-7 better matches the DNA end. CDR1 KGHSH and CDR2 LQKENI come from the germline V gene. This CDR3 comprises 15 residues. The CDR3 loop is CASSPLRTPTYEQYF. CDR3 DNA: TGTGCCAGCTCACCACTCAGGACACCAACCTACGAGCAGTACTTC.

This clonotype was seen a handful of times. This chain's CDR3 is CAISESGTAFRPQHF. The CDR3 DNA sequence: TGTGCCATCAGTGAGTCCGGGACTGCCTTTAGGCCCCAGCATTTT. The genes are TRBV10-3 and TRBJ1-5; perhaps TRBD1 as D (5 bases). CDR1 is ENHRY, CDR2 SYGVKD, per germline. V was cut by 0 bases and J by 9 bases, with 15 bases left in between. The CDR3 contains 15 residues.

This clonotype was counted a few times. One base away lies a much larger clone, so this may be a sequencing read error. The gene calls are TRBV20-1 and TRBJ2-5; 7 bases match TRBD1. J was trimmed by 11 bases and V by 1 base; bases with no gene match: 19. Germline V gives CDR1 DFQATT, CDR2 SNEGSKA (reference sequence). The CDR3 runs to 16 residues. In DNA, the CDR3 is TGCAGTGCTAGAGCCCCGGGAAGGGGGCTCCTCAATGAGCAGTACTTC. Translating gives CSARAPGRGLLNEQYF.

The CDR3 sequence is CASSRVQAMNTEAFF. DNA of the CDR3: TGTGCCAGCAGTAGGGTCCAAGCTATGAACACTGAAGCTTTCTTT. V and J are TRBV27 and TRBJ1-1; D is undetermined. V lost 5 bases and J 0 bases, leaving 13 bases between the germline ends. CDR3 size: 15 residues. Germline V gene lookup returns CDR1 MNHEY and CDR2 SMNVEV (reference sequence).

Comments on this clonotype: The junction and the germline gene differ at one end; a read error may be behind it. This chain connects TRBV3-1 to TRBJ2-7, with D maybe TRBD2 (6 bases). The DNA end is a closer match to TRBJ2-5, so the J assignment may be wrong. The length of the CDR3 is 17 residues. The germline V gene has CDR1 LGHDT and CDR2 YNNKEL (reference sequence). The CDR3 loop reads CASGQDAGIFKGETQYF. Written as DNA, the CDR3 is TGTGCCAGCGGCCAAGACGCGGGGATTTTTAAAGGAGAGACCCAGTACTTC.

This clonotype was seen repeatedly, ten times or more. CDR3 nucleotide sequence: TGCGCCAGCAGCCAAGATTATAGACAGGGGGGAAGAGATACGCAGTATTTT. Translating gives CASSQDYRQGGRDTQYF. The J gene is TRBJ2-3, the V gene TRBV4-3, with TRBD1 identical over 9 bases. CDR3 length equals 17 residues. The germline V gene has CDR1 LGHNA and CDR2 YSLEER. Trimming cost V 0 bases and J 5 bases; bases outside gene matches: 9.

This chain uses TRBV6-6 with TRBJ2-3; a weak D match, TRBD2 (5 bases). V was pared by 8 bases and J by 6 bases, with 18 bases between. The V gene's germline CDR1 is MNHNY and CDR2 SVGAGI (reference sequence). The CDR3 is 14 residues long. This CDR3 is CASGLSSIRDTQYF. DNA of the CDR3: TGTGCCAGCGGACTCTCCTCAATTCGGGATACGCAGTATTTT.

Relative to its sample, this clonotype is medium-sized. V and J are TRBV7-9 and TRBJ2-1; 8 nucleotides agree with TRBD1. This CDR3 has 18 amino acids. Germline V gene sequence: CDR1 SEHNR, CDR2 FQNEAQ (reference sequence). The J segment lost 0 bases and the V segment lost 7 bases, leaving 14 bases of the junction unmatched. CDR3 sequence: CASKGQGMAGHSYNEQFF. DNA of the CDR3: TGTGCCAGCAAAGGACAGGGCATGGCGGGGCACTCCTACAATGAGCAGTTCTTC.

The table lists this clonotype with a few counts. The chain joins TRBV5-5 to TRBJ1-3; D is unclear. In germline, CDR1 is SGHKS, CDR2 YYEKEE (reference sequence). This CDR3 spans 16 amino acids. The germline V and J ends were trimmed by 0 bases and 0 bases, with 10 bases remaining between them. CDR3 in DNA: TGTGCCAGCAGCTTGGCTACGGCGATCTCTGGAAACACCATATATTTT. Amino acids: CASSLATAISGNTIYF. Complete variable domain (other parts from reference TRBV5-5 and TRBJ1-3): DAGVTQSPTHLIKTRGQQVTLRCSPISGHKSVSWYQQVLGQGPQFIFQYYEKEERGRGNFPDRFSARQFPNYSSELNVNALLLGDSALYLCASSLATAISGNTIYFGEGSWLTVV.

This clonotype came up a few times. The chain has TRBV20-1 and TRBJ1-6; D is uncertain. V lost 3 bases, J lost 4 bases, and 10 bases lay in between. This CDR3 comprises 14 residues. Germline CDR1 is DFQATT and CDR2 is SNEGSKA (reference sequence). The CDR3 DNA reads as TGCAGTGCTAGTCCGCCAGATTATAATTCACCCCTCCACTTT. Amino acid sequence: CSASPPDYNSPLHF.

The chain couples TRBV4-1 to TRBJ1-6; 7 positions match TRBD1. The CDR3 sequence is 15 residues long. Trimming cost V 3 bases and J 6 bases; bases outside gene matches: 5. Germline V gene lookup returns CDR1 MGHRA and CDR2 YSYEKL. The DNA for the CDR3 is TGCGCCAGCAGCCAGATCGGGACAGTTAATTCACCCCTCCACTTT. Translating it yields CASSQIGTVNSPLHF.

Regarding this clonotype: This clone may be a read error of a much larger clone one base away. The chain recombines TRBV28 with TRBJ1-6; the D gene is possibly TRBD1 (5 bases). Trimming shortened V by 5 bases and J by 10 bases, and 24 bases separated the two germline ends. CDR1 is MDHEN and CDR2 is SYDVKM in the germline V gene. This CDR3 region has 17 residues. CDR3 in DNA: TGTGCCAGCAGTCCGTCCGGACGGGGGTTGTCGCGGTCACCCCTCCACTTT. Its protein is CASSPSGRGLSRSPLHF. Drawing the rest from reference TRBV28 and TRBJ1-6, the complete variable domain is DVKVTQSSRYLVKRTGEKVFLECVQDMDHENMFWYRQDPGLGLRLIYFSYDVKMKEKGDIPEGYSVSREKKERFSLILESASTNQTSMYLCASSPSGRGLSRSPLHFGNGTRLTVT.